This is a list of T cell receptor beta chains from one sample in a study of beta chain features in type 1 diabetes. The protocol was immunoSEQ multiplex PCR, while the TCRdb copy is restricted to in-frame clones and leaves out a portion. The sample contains 860,000 or so clones, roughly a sixth of which appear only once. The source material was naive CD4+ T cells from blood. These receptors originate from a woman aged 18-29 years in good health. CDR3s include the opening cysteine and the closing phenylalanine or tryptophan. A D gene is named only where the DNA matches it firmly. Not all rows give a size; the values are once, few, many and, for expanded clones, a class.

d_gene | abundance | j_gene | v_gene | len | CDR3nt | CDR3aa
- | - | TRBJ2-7 | TRBV28 | 16 | TGTGCCAGCGTCTATTTCAGGGAATTTACCTCCTACGAGCAGTACTTC | CASVYFREFTSYEQYF
TRBD2 | - | TRBJ2-5 | TRBV13 | 15 | TGTGCCAGCAGCCAAGGACTAGCGGGAGAAGAGACCCAGTACTTC | CASSQGLAGEETQYF
- | few | TRBJ1-2 | TRBV6-1 | 13 | TGTGCCAGCAGTGGACGGACTAACTATGGCTACACCTTC | CASSGRTNYGYTF
- | - | TRBJ1-1 | TRBV28 | 15 | TGTGCCAGCAGCCTCCCAAATCGGATGAACACTGAAGCTTTCTTT | CASSLPNRMNTEAFF
- | - | TRBJ2-5 | TRBV15 | 12 | TGTGCCACCAAGGGGGGGCCGGAGACCCAGTACTTC | CATKGGPETQYF
- | - | TRBJ2-7 | TRBV19 | 15 | TGTGCCAGTAGCTTGGAAAGAGATCCAACCTACGAGCAGTACTTC | CASSLERDPTYEQYF
- | - | TRBJ1-2 | TRBV28 | 13 | TGTGCCAGCAGTTTGGACGGGTACTATGGCTACACCTTC | CASSLDGYYGYTF
TRBD1 | - | TRBJ2-1 | TRBV7-3 | 14 | TGTGCCAGCAGCTCAGGGGGCTCCTACAATGAGCAGTTCTTC | CASSSGGSYNEQFF
TRBD2 | - | TRBJ2-1 | TRBV14 | 19 | TGTGCCAGCAGCCAAATCTCTGAAGTACTAGCGGGAGATGAGGATGAGCAGTTCTTC | CASSQISEVLAGDEDEQFF
TRBD1 | - | TRBJ2-7 | TRBV2 | 15 | TGTGCCAGCAGTTACCGCACCGGGACAGCCTACGAGCAGTACTTC | CASSYRTGTAYEQYF
- | - | TRBJ2-5 | TRBV7-9 | 13 | TGTGCCAGCAGCTTTTCTGGACAAGAGACCCAGTACTTC | CASSFSGQETQYF
- | few | TRBJ2-7 | TRBV7-8 | 15 | TGTGCCAGCAGCTTAGAGGTCGGGAGCGTATACGAGCAGTACTTC | CASSLEVGSVYEQYF
TRBD2 | - | TRBJ2-1 | TRBV5-4 | 15 | TGTGCCAGCAGCCCGGGACTAGCGGTCTACAATGAGCAGTTCTTC | CASSPGLAVYNEQFF
TRBD2 | few | TRBJ2-7 | TRBV7-3 | 19 | TGTGCCAGCAGCTCAAGGACTAGCGGGAGGTGGGATTTCTCCTACGAGCAGTACTTC | CASSSRTSGRWDFSYEQYF
- | - | TRBJ2-7 | TRBV25-1 | 15 | TGTGCCAGCAGTGAATCGGGACTCAAGGCGTACGAGCAGTACTTC | CASSESGLKAYEQYF
- | few | TRBJ2-7 | TRBV29-1 | 13 | TGCAGCGTTGCAAGGGGAACCACCTACGAGCAGTACTTC | CSVARGTTYEQYF
TRBD1 | - | TRBJ1-3 | TRBV9 | 16 | TGTGCCAGCAGCATCGGACAGGGTGACTCTGGAAACACCATATATTTT | CASSIGQGDSGNTIYF
- | once | TRBJ1-5 | TRBV4-3 | 13 | TGCGCCAGCAGCCAAGATCTTTCGCAGCCCCAGCATTTT | CASSQDLSQPQHF
- | few | TRBJ1-1 | TRBV5-6 | 13 | TGTGCCAGCAGCTCGTGGAGGAACACTGAAGCTTTCTTT | CASSSWRNTEAFF
TRBD1 | - | TRBJ1-5 | TRBV6-5 | 14 | TGTGCCAGCAGTTTTAGGACAGGAGATCAGCCCCAGCATTTT | CASSFRTGDQPQHF
TRBD2 | few | TRBJ2-5 | TRBV5-7 | 17 | TGTGCCAGCAGCTTGATCCATCGACTAGCGGAGAGAGAGACCCAGTACTTC | CASSLIHRLAERETQYF
TRBD1 | once | TRBJ1-2 | TRBV2 | 15 | TGTGCCAGCAGTCGACAGGGGGCTTTTAACTATGGCTACACCTTC | CASSRQGAFNYGYTF
- | few | TRBJ2-2 | TRBV11-2 | 15 | TGTGCCAGCAGCACTAGTCTCGTGAACACCGGGGAGCTGTTTTTT | CASSTSLVNTGELFF
TRBD1 | - | TRBJ2-3 | TRBV18 | 16 | TGTGCCAGCTCACCGAACCACTTACAGGGGACAGATACGCAGTATTTT | CASSPNHLQGTDTQYF
TRBD2 | few | TRBJ2-7 | TRBV7-8 | 15 | TGTGCCACCTCAGCTTTTAGCGGGAGTTTGTACGAGCAGTACTTC | CATSAFSGSLYEQYF
- | - | TRBJ1-1 | TRBV6-5 | 11 | TGTGCCAGCAGCCAGGGACGGGGAGCTTTCTTT | CASSQGRGAFF
- | few | TRBJ2-4 | TRBV4-2 | 18 | TGTGCCAGCAGCCAAGATAATTCCCGGGACCGCGGCTGGGACATTCAGTACTTC | CASSQDNSRDRGWDIQYF
TRBD2 | - | TRBJ2-5 | TRBV5-4 | 13 | TGTGCCAGCAGCTCGAGCGGGACTGAGACCCAGTACTTC | CASSSSGTETQYF
TRBD1 | - | TRBJ2-1 | TRBV5-1 | 15 | TGCGCCAGCAGCTCTGGGACAGCTGGCGACAATGAGCAGTTCTTC | CASSSGTAGDNEQFF
- | - | TRBJ2-2 | TRBV5-6 | 15 | TGTGCCAGCAGCTTGCGGGTTAGCGGCGCCGGGGAGCTGTTTTTT | CASSLRVSGAGELFF
- | few | TRBJ2-1 | TRBV21-1 | 17 | TGTGCCAGCAGCAACTTCCTCCGGGAACACTCCTACAATGAGCAGTTCTTC | CASSNFLREHSYNEQFF
- | - | TRBJ2-1 | TRBV28 | 14 | TGTGCCAGCAGTTCAGGCCAAATCTACAATGAGCAGTTCTTC | CASSSGQIYNEQFF
- | few | TRBJ1-4 | TRBV9 | 14 | TGTGCCAGCAGCGTAGACAACGGTGGTGAAAAACTGTTTTTT | CASSVDNGGEKLFF
- | - | TRBJ2-7 | TRBV5-4 | 13 | TGTGCCAGCAGCCGGCTATCGCCTAACGAGCAGTACTTC | CASSRLSPNEQYF
TRBD2 | - | TRBJ2-2 | TRBV7-9 | 18 | TGTGCCAGCAGCCCGGGACTAGCGGGAGGAACTAACACCGGGGAGCTGTTTTTT | CASSPGLAGGTNTGELFF
- | few | TRBJ2-7 | TRBV28 | 15 | TGTGCCAGCAGTTCAGGCGCAGGGATTTATAACGAGCAGTACTTC | CASSSGAGIYNEQYF
TRBD1 | few | TRBJ2-7 | TRBV20-1 | 11 | TGCAGTGCTAGCCCGGACAGGGACGGCGGGTTC | CSASPDRDGGF
- | - | TRBJ2-5 | TRBV7-9 | 15 | TGCGCCAGCAGCCAAGTTGTAACAGGCGGGGAGACCCAGTACTTC | CASSQVVTGGETQYF
- | few | TRBJ1-6 | TRBV5-1 | 14 | TGCGCCAGCAGCTATACGACGGCCGATTCACCCCTCCACTTT | CASSYTTADSPLHF
TRBD1 | - | TRBJ2-7 | TRBV2 | 15 | TGTGCCAGCAGTGAACGGCCAGGGGGACCATACGAGCAGTACTTC | CASSERPGGPYEQYF
- | - | TRBJ2-6 | TRBV7-9 | 16 | TGTGCCAGCAGCCCGATTACAGGGTCTGGGGCCAACGTCCTGACTTTC | CASSPITGSGANVLTF
- | - | TRBJ2-1 | TRBV11-2 | 16 | TGTGCCAGCAGCTTAGTCGTCCAGAGCTCCTACAATGAGCAGTTCTTC | CASSLVVQSSYNEQFF
TRBD2 | - | TRBJ2-5 | TRBV7-3 | 17 | TGTGCCAGCAGCCTCCTCCCGAGACTAGCGGAAGAAGAGACCCAGTACTTC | CASSLLPRLAEEETQYF
- | few | TRBJ1-1 | TRBV20-1 | 11 | TGCAGTACACTCGGATCGGCTGAAGCTTTCTTT | CSTLGSAEAFF
- | few | TRBJ2-5 | TRBV20-1 | 11 | TGCAGTGCTAGTTCCGAGGGGACCCAGTACTTC | CSASSEGTQYF
TRBD1 | few | TRBJ2-7 | TRBV7-6 | 15 | TGTGCCAGCAGCTTAGGATCGGGACAGGGGTACGAGCAGTACTTC | CASSLGSGQGYEQYF
TRBD2 | - | TRBJ2-1 | TRBV7-2 | 17 | TGTGCCAGCAGCAGATACAGGACTAGCGGGAAAAACAATGAGCAGTTCTTC | CASSRYRTSGKNNEQFF
- | - | TRBJ1-2 | TRBV2 | 15 | TGTGCCAGCAGTGAAAGTGGCACTTCTAACTATGGCTACACCTTC | CASSESGTSNYGYTF